Shown below are 24 T cell receptor beta chains from a single sample sequenced in a study of cytomegalovirus exposure and HLA in healthy donors. The PCR contained 60 Vbeta and 13 Jbeta primers. Sequenced by immunoSEQ multiplex PCR; TCRdb stores in-frame clones only, minus some. The sample consists of 140,000 to 150,000 clones, approximately 80% of them appearing once. Input material: PBMCs. These receptors were obtained from a man aged 40-50 years in good health and CMV-seronegative.

The gene calls are TRBV4-3 and TRBJ1-4; 11 bases agree with TRBD1. This CDR3 has 19 amino acids. Per the germline V gene, CDR1 is LGHNA and CDR2 is YSLEER. V trimming: 1 base; J trimming: 3 bases; junction bases outside the gene matches: 10. The CDR3 nucleotides are TGCGCCAGCAGCCAAGTAAGGGGACAGGGGGATTCGGCTAATGAAAAACTGTTTTTT. Its protein is CASSQVRGQGDSANEKLFF.

The genes are TRBV9 and TRBJ2-2, with a possible D match to TRBD1 (5 bases). V dropped 2 bases and J dropped 0 bases, with 8 bases sitting between them. CDR3 length: 15 amino acids. Germline CDR1 SGDLS, CDR2 YYNGEE. The CDR3 protein is CASSVGRPNTGELFF. CDR3 DNA: TGTGCCAGCAGCGTGGGGCGGCCGAACACCGGGGAGCTGTTTTTT.

The chain couples TRBV27 to TRBJ1-4; 9 bases agree with TRBD1. J lost 4 bases, V lost 5 bases, and 11 bases had no gene match. Looked up from germline, CDR1 is MNHEY and CDR2 is SMNVEV (reference sequence). The CDR3 sequence is 17 residues long. CDR3 protein: CASSPGTGYHLNEKLFF. The CDR3 nucleotides are TGTGCCAGCAGTCCAGGGACAGGGTACCATCTTAATGAAAAACTGTTTTTT.

This clone was seen a few times. Written as DNA, the CDR3 is TGTGCCAGCTCACCGTTACAGGGGAAGGATTCACCCCTCCACTTT. Its protein product is CASSPLQGKDSPLHF. The V and J genes are TRBV18 and TRBJ1-6, with 7 bases lining up with TRBD1. The CDR3 has 15 residues. V shed 3 bases, J shed 8 bases, and the junction held 7 bases outside the gene matches. Germline values: CDR1 KGHSH, CDR2 LQKENI.

The rearrangement joins TRBV15 to TRBJ2-1, with TRBD2 matching over 9 bases. The CDR3 runs to 18 residues. V trimming: 1 base; J trimming: 5 bases; junction bases outside the gene matches: 12. Germline values: CDR1 LNHNV, CDR2 YYDKDF (reference sequence). The DNA of the CDR3 is TGTGCCACCAGCAGAGGTCCCACGTGGCGGGGGGGCAACAATGAGCAGTTCTTC. It encodes CATSRGPTWRGGNNEQFF. The full variable domain, rest sourced from reference TRBV15 and TRBJ2-1, is DAMVIQNPRYQVTQFGKPVTLSCSQTLNHNVMYWYQQKSSQAPKLLFHYYDKDFNNEADTPDNFQSRRPNTSFCFLDIRSPGLGDTAMYLCATSRGPTWRGGNNEQFFGPGTRLTVL.

The chain couples TRBV15 to TRBJ2-1; 9 bases agree with TRBD2. Germline CDR1 LNHNV, CDR2 YYDKDF (reference sequence). CDR3 length equals 18 residues. Germline trimming cut 0 bases from V and 7 bases from J; bases unmatched to any gene: 13. In nucleotides, the CDR3 is TGTGCCACCAGCAGAGATCTGGTTGGGCGGGGGGGCCAGAATGAGCAGTTCTTC. Translated, it gives CATSRDLVGRGGQNEQFF.

V usage is TRBV28 and J usage is TRBJ2-3; TRBD1 aligns across 10 bases. V was clipped by 0 bases and J by 0 bases; unmatched bases: 0. Germline V gene data show CDR1 as MDHEN and CDR2 as SYDVKM. The length of the CDR3 is 16 residues. DNA for the CDR3: TGTGCCAGCAGTTTATGGACAGGGGGCAGCACAGATACGCAGTATTTT. Translation gives CASSLWTGGSTDTQYF.

V usage is TRBV5-6 and J usage is TRBJ2-1; 8 bases agree with TRBD2. Germline trimming cut 4 bases from V and 4 bases from J; bases unmatched to any gene: 13. Germline assignment: CDR1 SGHDT and CDR2 YYEEEE. The CDR3 has 17 residues. CDR3 DNA: TGTGCCAGCAGCACCCAAATCGCGGGGGGCCCTTACAATGAGCAGTTCTTC. Amino acid sequence: CASSTQIAGGPYNEQFF.

The chain combines TRBV15 with TRBJ2-5; 9 nucleotides match TRBD1. Germline CDR1 LNHNV, CDR2 YYDKDF (reference sequence). This CDR3 comprises 15 residues. V was clipped by 1 base and J by 2 bases; unmatched bases: 2. The CDR3 spells CATSRGDRGQETQYF. CDR3 nucleotides: TGTGCCACCAGCAGAGGCGACAGGGGGCAAGAGACCCAGTACTTC.

This clone was found a few times. The chain employs TRBV5-1 and TRBJ2-7; TRBD1 aligns across 9 bases. V shed 3 bases, J shed 3 bases, and the junction held 4 bases outside the gene matches. The CDR3 sequence is 14 residues long. The germline gives CDR1 SGHRS, CDR2 YFSETQ. The CDR3 protein is CASSSGTGYYEQYF. In nucleotides, the CDR3 is TGCGCCAGCAGCTCCGGGACAGGGTACTACGAGCAGTACTTC. Full variable domain (rest looked up from reference TRBV5-1 and TRBJ2-7): KAGVTQTPRYLIKTRGQQVTLSCSPISGHRSVSWYQQTPGQGLQFLFEYFSETQRNKGNFPGRFSGRQFSNSRSEMNVSTLELGDSALYLCASSSGTGYYEQYFGPGTRLTVT.

This rearrangement joins TRBV6-5 to TRBJ1-1, with 7 bases that match TRBD1. V gave up 8 bases and J gave up 5 bases; unmatched junction bases: 8. Germline CDR1 MNHEY, CDR2 SVGAGI. CDR3 size: 13 residues. CDR3 nucleotide sequence: TGTGCCAGCCAGTCGGAGGGGGCTACTGAAGCTTTCTTT. This codes for CASQSEGATEAFF.

The chain has TRBV6-5 and TRBJ1-1, with D possibly being TRBD1 (5 bases). This CDR3 contains 15 residues. Between the trimmed V and J ends, which lost 1 base and 1 base, there was a span of 10 bases. From germline, CDR1 is MNHEY and CDR2 SVGAGI. This CDR3 reads CASSYFGQKNTEAFF. CDR3 bases: TGTGCCAGCAGTTACTTCGGACAAAAGAACACTGAAGCTTTCTTT.

This chain links TRBV12-5 with TRBJ2-5; 7 bases map to TRBD1. CDR1 is LGHNT and CDR2 is FRNRAP in the germline V gene. The V gene end was trimmed by 7 bases and the J gene end by 5 bases; junction bases not matched to a gene: 13. CDR3 length: 15 residues. The CDR3 sequence: CASASGQLHRETQYF. In nucleotides, the CDR3 is TGTGCTAGTGCCTCGGGACAGCTCCACAGGGAGACCCAGTACTTC.

This clone was found a few times. This chain links TRBV19 with TRBJ1-5, with 9 bases lining up with TRBD1. The CDR3 has 19 residues. Trimming took 1 base from V and 6 from J; bases not matched to a gene: 16. Looked up from germline, CDR1 is LNHDA and CDR2 is SQIVND (reference sequence). CDR3 amino acids: CASSIGGTGLGLVSQPQHF. CDR3 nucleotide sequence: TGTGCCAGTAGTATAGGTGGGACAGGGCTGGGTTTGGTCAGTCAGCCCCAGCATTTT.

V and J are TRBV5-1 and TRBJ2-5, with a possible D match to TRBD2 (6 bases). V lost 1 base and J lost 5, with 21 bases in between. Germline V gene sequence: CDR1 SGHRS, CDR2 YFSETQ. There are 17 residues in the CDR3. The CDR3 region has the DNA TGCGCCAGCAGCTTGTATCGGGGGTCCACCGATAGGGAGACCCAGTACTTC. This translates into CASSLYRGSTDRETQYF.

The chain joins TRBV28 to TRBJ1-4; 7 nucleotides agree with TRBD1. The CDR3 is made up of 15 amino acids. Germline V gene lookup returns CDR1 MDHEN and CDR2 SYDVKM. The V segment lost 5 bases and the J segment 7 bases; nucleotides outside the gene matches: 10. CDR3 DNA sequence: TGTGCCAGCAGTACTCAGGGGGTTGAAGGTGAAAAACTGTTTTTT. As protein: CASSTQGVEGEKLFF.

This chain uses TRBV7-2 with TRBJ1-1; 9 nucleotides align to TRBD1. Germline V gene sequence: CDR1 SGHTA, CDR2 FQGNSA. Trimming cost V 5 bases and J 5 bases; bases outside gene matches: 3. This CDR3 is built from 13 residues. CDR3 nucleotide sequence: TGTGCCAGCAGCCAGGGACAGGGAACTGAAGCTTTCTTT. This gives the protein CASSQGQGTEAFF. Using reference TRBV7-2 and TRBJ1-1 for the parts outside the CDR3, the full variable domain is GAGVSQSPSNKVTEKGKDVELRCDPISGHTALYWYRQSLGQGLEFLIYFQGNSAPDKSGLPSDRFSAERTGGSVSTLTIQRTQQEDSAVYLCASSQGQGTEAFFGQGTRLTVV.

V and J are TRBV18 and TRBJ2-3, with 10 bases that match TRBD2. Trimming at V came to 5 bases and at J to 2 bases, leaving 4 bases not matched to a gene. The length of the CDR3 is 15 residues. CDR1 and CDR2 from the germline V gene are KGHSH and LQKENI. CDR3 DNA: TGTGCCAGCTCATCTCTAGCGGGGGACACAGATACGCAGTATTTT. It yields the protein CASSSLAGDTDTQYF. Full variable domain (missing parts from reference TRBV18 and TRBJ2-3): NAGVMQNPRHLVRRRGQEARLRCSPMKGHSHVYWYRQLPEEGLKFMVYLQKENIIDESGMPKERFSAEFPKEGPSILRIQQVVRGDSAAYFCASSSLAGDTDTQYFGPGTRLTVL.

The chain carries TRBV19 and TRBJ1-3; 8 nucleotides line up with TRBD1. Germline CDR1 LNHDA, CDR2 SQIVND (reference sequence). V trimming: 6 bases; J trimming: 2 bases; junction bases outside the gene matches: 0. This CDR3 spans 13 amino acids. CDR3 residues: CASRQGAGNTIYF. The DNA of the CDR3 is TGTGCCAGTAGACAGGGGGCTGGAAACACCATATATTTT.

The chain links TRBV9 to TRBJ2-2; tentatively, D is TRBD1 (6 bases). The germline V and J ends were trimmed by 5 bases and 0 bases, with 14 bases remaining between them. Per the germline V gene, CDR1 is SGDLS and CDR2 is YYNGEE. This CDR3 spans 16 amino acids. The CDR3 DNA reads as TGTGCCAGCAGACCCACAGGGTCCGCGAACACCGGGGAGCTGTTTTTT. This encodes CASRPTGSANTGELFF.

The V gene is TRBV6-6, the J gene TRBJ1-1, with D tentatively TRBD1 (5 bases). Trimming left V 4 bases short and J 1 base short, with 10 bases between. CDR3 length equals 14 residues. Per the germline V gene, CDR1 is MNHNY and CDR2 is SVGAGI (reference sequence). The CDR3 DNA reads as TGTGCCAGCAGTTCGAATACAGGGAACACTGAAGCTTTCTTT. As protein: CASSSNTGNTEAFF.

This clone was picked up one time. The chain employs TRBV28 and TRBJ2-7, with TRBD1 matching over 9 bases. CDR1 is MDHEN, CDR2 SYDVKM, per germline. This CDR3 region has 14 residues. The V and J ends lost 7 bases and 5 bases, in that order; junction bases with no gene match: 9. The CDR3 protein is CASTEPGQGHEQYF. CDR3 bases: TGTGCCAGCACTGAACCGGGACAGGGCCACGAGCAGTACTTC.

The V and J genes are TRBV6-1 and TRBJ2-1; no reliable D call. V was pared by 8 bases and J by 0 bases, with 14 bases between. Germline V gene data show CDR1 as MNHNS and CDR2 as SASEGT. There are 15 residues in the CDR3. CDR3 protein: CASRVSGSSYNEQFF. CDR3 bases: TGTGCCAGCCGGGTCAGTGGAAGCTCCTACAATGAGCAGTTCTTC.

This rearrangement joins TRBV14 to TRBJ2-5, with 9 positions matching TRBD2. This CDR3 spans 15 amino acids. Germline loops: CDR1 SGHDN, CDR2 FVKESK. V was pared by 4 bases and J by 4 bases, with 7 bases of the junction left unmatched. The DNA for the CDR3 is TGTGCCAGCAGCCCCTCAACGCGGGGGGGAGAGACCCAGTACTTC. This gives the protein CASSPSTRGGETQYF.